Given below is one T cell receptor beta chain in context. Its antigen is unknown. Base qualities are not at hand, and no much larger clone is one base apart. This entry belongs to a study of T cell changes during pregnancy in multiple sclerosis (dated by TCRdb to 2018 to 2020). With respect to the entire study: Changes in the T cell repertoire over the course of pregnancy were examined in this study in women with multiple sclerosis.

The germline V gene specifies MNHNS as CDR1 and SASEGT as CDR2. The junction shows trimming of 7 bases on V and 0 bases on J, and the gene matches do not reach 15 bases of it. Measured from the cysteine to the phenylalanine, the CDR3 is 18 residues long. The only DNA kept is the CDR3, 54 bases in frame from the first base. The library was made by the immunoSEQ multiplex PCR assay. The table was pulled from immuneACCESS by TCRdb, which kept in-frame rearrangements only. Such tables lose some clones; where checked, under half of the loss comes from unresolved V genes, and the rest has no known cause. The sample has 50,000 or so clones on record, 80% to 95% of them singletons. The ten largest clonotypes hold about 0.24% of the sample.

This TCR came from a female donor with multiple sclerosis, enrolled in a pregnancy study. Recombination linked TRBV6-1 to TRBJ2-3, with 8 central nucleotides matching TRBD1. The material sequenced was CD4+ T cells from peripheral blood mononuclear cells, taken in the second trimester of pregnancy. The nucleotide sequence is TGTGCCAGCATTGACACGATACCCGGGACAGGTAGCACAGATACGCAGTATTTT. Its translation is CASIDTIPGTGSTDTQYF.